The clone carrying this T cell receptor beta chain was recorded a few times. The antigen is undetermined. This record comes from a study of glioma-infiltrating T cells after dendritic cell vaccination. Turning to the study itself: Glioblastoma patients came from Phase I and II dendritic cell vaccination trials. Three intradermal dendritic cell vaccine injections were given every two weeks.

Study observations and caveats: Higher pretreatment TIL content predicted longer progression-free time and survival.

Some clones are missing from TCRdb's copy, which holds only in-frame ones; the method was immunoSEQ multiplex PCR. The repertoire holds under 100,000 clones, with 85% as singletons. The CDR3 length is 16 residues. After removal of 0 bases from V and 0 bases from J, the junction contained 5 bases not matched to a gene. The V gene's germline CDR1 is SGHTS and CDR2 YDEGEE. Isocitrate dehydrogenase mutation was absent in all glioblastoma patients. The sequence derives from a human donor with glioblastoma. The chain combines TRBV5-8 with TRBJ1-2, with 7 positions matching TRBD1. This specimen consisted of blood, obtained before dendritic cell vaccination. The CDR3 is CASSLDRGYSNYGYTF. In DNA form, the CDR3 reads TGTGCCAGCAGCTTGGACAGGGGCTATTCTAACTATGGCTACACCTTC.